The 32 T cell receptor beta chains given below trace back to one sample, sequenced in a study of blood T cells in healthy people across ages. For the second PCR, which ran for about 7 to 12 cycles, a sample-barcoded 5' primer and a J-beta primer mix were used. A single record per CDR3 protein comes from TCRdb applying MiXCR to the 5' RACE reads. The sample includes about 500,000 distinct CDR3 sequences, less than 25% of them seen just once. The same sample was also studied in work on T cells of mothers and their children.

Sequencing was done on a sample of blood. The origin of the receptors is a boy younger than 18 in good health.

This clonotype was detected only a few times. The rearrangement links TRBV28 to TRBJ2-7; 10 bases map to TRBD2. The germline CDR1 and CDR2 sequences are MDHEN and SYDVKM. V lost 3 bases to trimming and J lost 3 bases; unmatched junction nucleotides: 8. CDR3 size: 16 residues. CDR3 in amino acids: CASSFASGGPYYEQYF. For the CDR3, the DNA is TGTGCCAGCAGTTTTGCTAGCGGGGGACCTTACTACGAGCAGTACTTC.

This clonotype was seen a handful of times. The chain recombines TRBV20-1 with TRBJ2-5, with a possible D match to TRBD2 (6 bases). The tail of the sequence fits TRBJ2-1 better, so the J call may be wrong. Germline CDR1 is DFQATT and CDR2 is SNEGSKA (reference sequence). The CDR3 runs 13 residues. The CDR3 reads CSAPWDWNNEQFF. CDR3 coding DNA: TGCAGTGCCCCCTGGGACTGGAACAATGAGCAGTTCTTC.

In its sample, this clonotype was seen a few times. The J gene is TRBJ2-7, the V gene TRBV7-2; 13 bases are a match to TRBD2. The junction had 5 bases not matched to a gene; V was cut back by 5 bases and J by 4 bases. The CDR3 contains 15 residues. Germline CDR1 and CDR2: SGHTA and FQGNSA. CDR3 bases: TGTGCCAGCAGCCAACGGACTAGCGGGAGTTACGAGCAGTACTTC. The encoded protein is CASSQRTSGSYEQYF.

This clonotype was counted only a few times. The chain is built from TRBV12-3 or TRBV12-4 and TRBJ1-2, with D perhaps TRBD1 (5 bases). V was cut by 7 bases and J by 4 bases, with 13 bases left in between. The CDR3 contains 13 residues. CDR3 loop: CASTLDGTYGYTF. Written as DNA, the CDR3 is TGTGCCAGCACCCTGGACGGGACCTATGGCTACACCTTC.

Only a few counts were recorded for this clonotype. The CDR3 DNA reads as TGTGCCAGCAGCTACGGTCAGCCCCAGCATTTT. Translated: CASSYGQPQHF. The V call is TRBV2, the J call TRBJ1-5; D is ambiguous. This CDR3 comprises 11 residues. The V end was cut by 6 bases, the J end by 6 bases, with 6 bases between. In germline, CDR1 is SNHLY, CDR2 FYNNEI.

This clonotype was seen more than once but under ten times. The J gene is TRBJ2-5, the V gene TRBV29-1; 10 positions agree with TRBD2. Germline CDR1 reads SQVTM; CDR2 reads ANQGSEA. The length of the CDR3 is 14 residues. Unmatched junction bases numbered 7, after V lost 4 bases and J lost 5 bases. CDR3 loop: CSVVRGLAMETQYF. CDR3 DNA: TGCAGCGTTGTAAGGGGACTAGCGATGGAGACCCAGTACTTC.

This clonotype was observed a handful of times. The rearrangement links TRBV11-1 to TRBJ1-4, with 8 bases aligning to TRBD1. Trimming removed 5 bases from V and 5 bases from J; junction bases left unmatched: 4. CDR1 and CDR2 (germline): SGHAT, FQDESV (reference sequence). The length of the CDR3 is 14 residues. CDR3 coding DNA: TGTGCCAGCAGCCACAGGACAGGGAATGAAAAACTGTTTTTT. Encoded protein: CASSHRTGNEKLFF. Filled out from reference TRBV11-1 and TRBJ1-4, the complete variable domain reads EAEVAQSPRYKITEKSQAVAFWCDPISGHATLYWYRQILGQGPELLVQFQDESVVDDSQLPKDRFSAERLKGVDSTLKIQPAELGDSAMYLCASSHRTGNEKLFFGSGTQLSVL.

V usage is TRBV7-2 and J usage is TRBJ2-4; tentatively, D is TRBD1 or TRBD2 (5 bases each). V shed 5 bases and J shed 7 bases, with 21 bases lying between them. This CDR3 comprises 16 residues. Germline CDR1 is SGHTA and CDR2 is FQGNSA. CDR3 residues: CASSLGSAGSGNIQYF. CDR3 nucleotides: TGTGCCAGCAGCCTGGGGTCGGCAGGGTCGGGGAACATTCAGTACTTC.

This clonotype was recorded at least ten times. In DNA form, the CDR3 reads TGTGCCAGCAGCTTGACCTTGAACACTGAAGCTTTCTTT. Translation: CASSLTLNTEAFF. This chain uses TRBV13 with TRBJ1-1, with D unclear. The CDR3 runs 13 residues. The V gene's germline CDR1 is PRHDT and CDR2 FYEKMQ (reference sequence). V was clipped by 3 bases and J by 0 bases, with 5 bases between them.

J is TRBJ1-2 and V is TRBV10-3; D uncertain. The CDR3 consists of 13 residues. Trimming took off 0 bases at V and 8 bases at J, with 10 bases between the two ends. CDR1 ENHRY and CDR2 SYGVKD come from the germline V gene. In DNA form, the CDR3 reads TGTGCCATCAGTGAGTCTGGCAGGTCGGGCTACACCTTC. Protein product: CAISESGRSGYTF.

CDR3 in amino acids: CASRDPNNEQFF. The CDR3 DNA follows: TGTGCCAGCAGGGACCCAAACAATGAGCAGTTCTTC. The rearrangement joins TRBV7-2 to TRBJ2-5; D unresolved. The J call may not be correct, given that the DNA end is closer to TRBJ2-1. CDR1 SGHTA and CDR2 FQGNSA come from the germline V gene. CDR3 size: 12 residues.

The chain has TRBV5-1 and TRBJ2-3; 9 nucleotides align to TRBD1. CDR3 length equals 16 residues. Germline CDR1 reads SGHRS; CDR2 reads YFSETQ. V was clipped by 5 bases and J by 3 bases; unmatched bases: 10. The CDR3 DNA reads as TGCGCCAGCAGACCTGCCGGGACAGGGATTACAGATACGCAGTATTTT. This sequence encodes CASRPAGTGITDTQYF.

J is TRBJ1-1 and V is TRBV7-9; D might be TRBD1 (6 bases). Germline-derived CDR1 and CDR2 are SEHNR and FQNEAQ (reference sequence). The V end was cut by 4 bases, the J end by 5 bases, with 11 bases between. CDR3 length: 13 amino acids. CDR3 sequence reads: CASSSLGGTEAFF. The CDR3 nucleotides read TGTGCCAGCAGCTCGTTAGGGGGGACTGAAGCTTTCTTT.

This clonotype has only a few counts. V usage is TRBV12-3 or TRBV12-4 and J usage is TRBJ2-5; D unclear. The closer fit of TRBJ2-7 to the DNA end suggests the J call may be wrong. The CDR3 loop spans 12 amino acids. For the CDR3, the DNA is TGTGCCAGCTCCCCGAGGTTCTACGAGCAGTACTTC. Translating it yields CASSPRFYEQYF.

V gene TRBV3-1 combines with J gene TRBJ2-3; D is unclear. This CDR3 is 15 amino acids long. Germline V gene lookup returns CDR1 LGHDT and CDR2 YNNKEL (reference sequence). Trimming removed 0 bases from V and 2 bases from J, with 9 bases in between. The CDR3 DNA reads TGTGCCAGCAGCCAAGACGCGGTTCCCACAGATACGCAGTATTTT. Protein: CASSQDAVPTDTQYF.

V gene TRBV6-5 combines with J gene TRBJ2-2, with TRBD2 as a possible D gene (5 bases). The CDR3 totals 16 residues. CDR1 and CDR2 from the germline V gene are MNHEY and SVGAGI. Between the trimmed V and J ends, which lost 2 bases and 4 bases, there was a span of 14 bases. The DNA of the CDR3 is TGTGCCAGCAGTTACGAGAGGGCCCCGGGCACCGGGGAGCTGTTTTTT. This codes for CASSYERAPGTGELFF.

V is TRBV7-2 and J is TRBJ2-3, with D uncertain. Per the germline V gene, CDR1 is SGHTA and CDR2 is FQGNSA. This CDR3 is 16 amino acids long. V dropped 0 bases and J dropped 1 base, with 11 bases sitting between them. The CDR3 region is CASSLALLLGTDTQYF. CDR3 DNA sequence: TGTGCCAGCAGCTTAGCTTTGCTCCTCGGCACAGATACGCAGTATTTT. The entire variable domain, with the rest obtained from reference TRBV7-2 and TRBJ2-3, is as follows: GAGVSQSPSNKVTEKGKDVELRCDPISGHTALYWYRQSLGQGLEFLIYFQGNSAPDKSGLPSDRFSAERTGGSVSTLTIQRTQQEDSAVYLCASSLALLLGTDTQYFGPGTRLTVL.

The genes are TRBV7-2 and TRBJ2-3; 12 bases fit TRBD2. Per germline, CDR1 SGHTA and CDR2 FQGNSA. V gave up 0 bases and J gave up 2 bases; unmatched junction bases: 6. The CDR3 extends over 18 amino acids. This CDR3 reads CASSLAELAGGTTDTQYF. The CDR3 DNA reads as TGTGCCAGCAGCTTAGCCGAACTAGCGGGAGGCACCACAGATACGCAGTATTTT. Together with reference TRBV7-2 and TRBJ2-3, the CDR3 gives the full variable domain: GAGVSQSPSNKVTEKGKDVELRCDPISGHTALYWYRQSLGQGLEFLIYFQGNSAPDKSGLPSDRFSAERTGGSVSTLTIQRTQQEDSAVYLCASSLAELAGGTTDTQYFGPGTRLTVL.

Here the CDR3 reads CASSFSWGYEQFF. In DNA form, the CDR3 reads TGTGCCAGCAGCTTTTCATGGGGATATGAGCAGTTCTTC. This chain links TRBV7-3 with TRBJ2-5; no clear D. The J call may be in error: the DNA end matches TRBJ2-1 better. This CDR3 has 13 amino acids. Germline-derived CDR1 and CDR2 are SGHTA and FQGTGA.

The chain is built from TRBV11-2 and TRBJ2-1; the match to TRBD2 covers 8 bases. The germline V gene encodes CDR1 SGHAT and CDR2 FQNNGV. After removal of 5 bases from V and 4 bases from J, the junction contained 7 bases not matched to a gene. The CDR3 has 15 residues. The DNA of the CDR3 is TGTGCCAGCAGCCCACGGACTAGCAGATACAATGAGCAGTTCTTC. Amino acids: CASSPRTSRYNEQFF.

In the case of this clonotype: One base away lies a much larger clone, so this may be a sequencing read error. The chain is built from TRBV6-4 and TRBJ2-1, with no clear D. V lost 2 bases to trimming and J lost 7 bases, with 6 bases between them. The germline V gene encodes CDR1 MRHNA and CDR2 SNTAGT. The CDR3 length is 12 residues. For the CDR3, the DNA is TGTGCCAGCAGTGACGCGGAGAATGAGCAGTTCTTC. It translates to CASSDAENEQFF.

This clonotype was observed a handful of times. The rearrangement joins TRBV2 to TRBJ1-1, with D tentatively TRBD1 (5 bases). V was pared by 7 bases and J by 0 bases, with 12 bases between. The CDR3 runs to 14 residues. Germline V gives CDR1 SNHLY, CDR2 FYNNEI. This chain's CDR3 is CASNKDNVNTEAFF. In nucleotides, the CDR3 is TGTGCCAGCAACAAGGACAATGTGAACACTGAAGCTTTCTTT.

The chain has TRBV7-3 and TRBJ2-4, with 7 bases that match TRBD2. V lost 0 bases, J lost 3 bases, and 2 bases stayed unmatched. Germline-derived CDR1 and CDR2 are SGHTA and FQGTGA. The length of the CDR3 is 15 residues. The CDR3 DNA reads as TGTGCCAGCAGCTTAACAAGCGGGGTCAAAAACATTCAGTACTTC. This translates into CASSLTSGVKNIQYF.

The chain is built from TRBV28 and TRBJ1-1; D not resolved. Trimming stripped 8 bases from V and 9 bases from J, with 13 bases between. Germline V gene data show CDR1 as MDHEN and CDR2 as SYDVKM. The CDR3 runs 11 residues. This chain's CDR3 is CASFAGRKAFF. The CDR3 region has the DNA TGTGCCAGCTTCGCCGGCCGGAAAGCTTTCTTT.

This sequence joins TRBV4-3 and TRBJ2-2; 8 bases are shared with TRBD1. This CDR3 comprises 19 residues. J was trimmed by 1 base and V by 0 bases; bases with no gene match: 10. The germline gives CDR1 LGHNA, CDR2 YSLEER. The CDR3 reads CASSQDWDRSFGNTGELFF. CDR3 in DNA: TGCGCCAGCAGCCAAGATTGGGACAGGTCTTTTGGGAACACCGGGGAGCTGTTTTTT.

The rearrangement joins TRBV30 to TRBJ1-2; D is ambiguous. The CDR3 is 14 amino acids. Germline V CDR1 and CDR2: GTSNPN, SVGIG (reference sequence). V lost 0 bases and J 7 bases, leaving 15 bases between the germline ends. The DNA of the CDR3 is TGTGCCTGGAGTGTAACGGATCCTAGGCCTGGCTACACCTTC. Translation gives CAWSVTDPRPGYTF.

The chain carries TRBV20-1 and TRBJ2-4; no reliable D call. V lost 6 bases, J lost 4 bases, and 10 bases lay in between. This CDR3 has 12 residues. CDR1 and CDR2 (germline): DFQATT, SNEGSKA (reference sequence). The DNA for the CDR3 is TGCAGTGCCCCCGGAATAAAAAACATTCAGTACTTC. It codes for CSAPGIKNIQYF.

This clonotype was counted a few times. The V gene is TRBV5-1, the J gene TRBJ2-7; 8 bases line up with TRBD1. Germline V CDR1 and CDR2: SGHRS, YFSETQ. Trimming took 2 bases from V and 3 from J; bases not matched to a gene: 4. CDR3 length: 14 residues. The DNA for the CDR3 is TGCGCCAGCAGCTTTCAGACAGGGGACTACGAGCAGTACTTC. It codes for CASSFQTGDYEQYF.

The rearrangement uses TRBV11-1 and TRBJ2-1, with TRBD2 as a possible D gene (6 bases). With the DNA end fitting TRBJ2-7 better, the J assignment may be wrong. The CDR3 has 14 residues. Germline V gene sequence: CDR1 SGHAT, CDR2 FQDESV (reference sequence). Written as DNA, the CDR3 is TGTGCCAGCAGCTTATTGGGGGGAGGCAACGAGCAGTACTTC. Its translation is CASSLLGGGNEQYF.

The CDR3 nucleotides read TGCAGTGCTAGAGAGGAGCGGAACCAAGAGACCCAGTACTTC. Amino acid sequence: CSAREERNQETQYF. The rearrangement uses TRBV20-1 and TRBJ2-1; D perhaps matches TRBD2 (5 bases). The DNA end lines up better with TRBJ2-5; the J call may be wrong. This CDR3 has 14 amino acids. The germline V gene has CDR1 DFQATT and CDR2 SNEGSKA (reference sequence).

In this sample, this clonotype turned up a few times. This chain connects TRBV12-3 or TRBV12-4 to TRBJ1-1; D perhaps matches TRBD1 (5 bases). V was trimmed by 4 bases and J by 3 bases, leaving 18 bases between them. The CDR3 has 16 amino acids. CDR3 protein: CASSSHRAGGYTEAFF. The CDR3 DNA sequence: TGTGCCAGCAGTTCCCATCGCGCTGGGGGGTACACTGAAGCTTTCTTT.

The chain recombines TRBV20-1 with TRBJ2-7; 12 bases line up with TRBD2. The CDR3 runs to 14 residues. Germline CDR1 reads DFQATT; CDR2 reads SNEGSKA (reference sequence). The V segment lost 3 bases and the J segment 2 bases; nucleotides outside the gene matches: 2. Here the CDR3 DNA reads TGCAGTGCTAGGTCTAGCGGGAGGGCCTACGAGCAGTACTTC. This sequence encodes CSARSSGRAYEQYF.